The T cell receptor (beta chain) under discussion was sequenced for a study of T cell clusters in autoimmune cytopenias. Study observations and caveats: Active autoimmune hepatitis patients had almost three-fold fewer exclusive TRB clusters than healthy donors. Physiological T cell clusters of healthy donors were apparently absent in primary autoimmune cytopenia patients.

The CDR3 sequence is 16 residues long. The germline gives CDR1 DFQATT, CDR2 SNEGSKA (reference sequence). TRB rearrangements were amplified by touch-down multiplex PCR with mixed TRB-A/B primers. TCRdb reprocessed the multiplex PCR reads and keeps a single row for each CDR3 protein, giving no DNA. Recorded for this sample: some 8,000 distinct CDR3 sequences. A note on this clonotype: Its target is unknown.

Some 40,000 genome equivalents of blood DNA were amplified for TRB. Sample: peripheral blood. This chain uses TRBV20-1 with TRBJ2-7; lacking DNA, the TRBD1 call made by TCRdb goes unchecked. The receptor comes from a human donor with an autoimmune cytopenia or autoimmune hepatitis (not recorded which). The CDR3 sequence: CSARWSRGGLSYEQYF.